This is a list of T cell receptor beta chains from one sample in a study of shared clonotypes between healthy human individuals. Produced via immunoSEQ multiplex PCR; TCRdb's table is partial and in-frame only. The data contain approximately 470,000 clones, approximately 84% of them singletons. Sequenced input: PBMCs. Receptors originate from a woman in her forties in good health. Some clones in this sample may be carry-over from other donors' samples. CDR3s include the opening cysteine and the closing phenylalanine or tryptophan. Each record gives: D gene, CDR3 length, V gene, J gene, clone size, CDR3 DNA, CDR3 protein. A D gene is named only where the DNA matches it firmly. Expanded clones get a size class; other rows say once, few or many, or leave the size out.

d_call: TRBD2
cdr3_length: 15
v_call: TRBV19
j_call: TRBJ2-1
clone_size: .
cdr3_nt: TGTGCCAGTACTCTTGGGACTAGCGGAATTAATGAGCAGTTCTTC
cdr3_aa: CASTLGTSGINEQFF

d_call: .
cdr3_length: 15
v_call: TRBV30
j_call: TRBJ1-1
clone_size: .
cdr3_nt: TGTGCCTGGAGTGTACTCCCGGACTTGAACACTGAAGCTTTCTTT
cdr3_aa: CAWSVLPDLNTEAFF

d_call: .
cdr3_length: 14
v_call: TRBV6-5
j_call: TRBJ1-1
clone_size: .
cdr3_nt: TGTGCCAGCAGTAACGGCGGCTCGAACACTGAAGCTTTCTTT
cdr3_aa: CASSNGGSNTEAFF

d_call: .
cdr3_length: 14
v_call: TRBV5-1
j_call: TRBJ2-1
clone_size: .
cdr3_nt: TGCGCCAGCAGCTTAGGGGCTAGTTGGGATGAGCAGTTCTTC
cdr3_aa: CASSLGASWDEQFF

d_call: .
cdr3_length: 14
v_call: TRBV6-4
j_call: TRBJ1-1
clone_size: once
cdr3_nt: TGTGCCAGCAGTGACTCGTCAAGTACAGGGGAAGCTTTCTTT
cdr3_aa: CASSDSSSTGEAFF

d_call: .
cdr3_length: 16
v_call: TRBV9
j_call: TRBJ1-5
clone_size: .
cdr3_nt: TGTGCCAGCAGCGTAGATGGGGTGGGGGGCAATCAGCCCCAGCATTTT
cdr3_aa: CASSVDGVGGNQPQHF

d_call: .
cdr3_length: 13
v_call: TRBV29-1
j_call: TRBJ1-5
clone_size: .
cdr3_nt: TGCAGCGTAGCATGGGACGGCAATCAGCCCCAGCATTTT
cdr3_aa: CSVAWDGNQPQHF

d_call: TRBD1
cdr3_length: 14
v_call: TRBV2
j_call: TRBJ2-3
clone_size: .
cdr3_nt: TGTGCCAGCAAGGGACAGGTAAACACAGATACGCAGTATTTT
cdr3_aa: CASKGQVNTDTQYF

d_call: .
cdr3_length: 15
v_call: TRBV30
j_call: TRBJ1-6
clone_size: .
cdr3_nt: TGTGCCACCCCCGGGGGGGCGAATGTGGATTCACCCCTCCACTTT
cdr3_aa: CATPGGANVDSPLHF

d_call: .
cdr3_length: 12
v_call: TRBV2
j_call: TRBJ2-5
clone_size: .
cdr3_nt: TGTGCCAGCAGCCCGGGGAGGGAGACCCAGTACTTC
cdr3_aa: CASSPGRETQYF

d_call: TRBD1
cdr3_length: 13
v_call: TRBV4-1
j_call: TRBJ1-2
clone_size: .
cdr3_nt: TGCGCCAGCAGCGAAGGGACAGGGAATGGCTACACCTTC
cdr3_aa: CASSEGTGNGYTF

d_call: TRBD1
cdr3_length: 15
v_call: TRBV28
j_call: TRBJ2-7
clone_size: .
cdr3_nt: TGTGCCAGCAGACCGGGGACAGGGTTGGGATACGAGCAGTACTTC
cdr3_aa: CASRPGTGLGYEQYF

d_call: TRBD1
cdr3_length: 17
v_call: TRBV7-2
j_call: TRBJ2-7
clone_size: .
cdr3_nt: TGTGCCAGCAGCTTAGGGAGCAGGGACAGGATATCGTACGAGCAGTACTTC
cdr3_aa: CASSLGSRDRISYEQYF

d_call: .
cdr3_length: 14
v_call: TRBV6-6
j_call: TRBJ2-1
clone_size: .
cdr3_nt: TGTGCCAGCAGTCCTTCGGACAGTGGCAATGAGCAGTTCTTC
cdr3_aa: CASSPSDSGNEQFF

d_call: .
cdr3_length: 13
v_call: TRBV6-5
j_call: TRBJ2-1
clone_size: .
cdr3_nt: TGTGCCAGCAAAACTCCGGGGTACAATGAGCAGTTCTTC
cdr3_aa: CASKTPGYNEQFF

d_call: TRBD1
cdr3_length: 13
v_call: TRBV18
j_call: TRBJ1-1
clone_size: .
cdr3_nt: TGTGCCAGCTCACCTCGACAGGGGGATGAAGCTTTCTTT
cdr3_aa: CASSPRQGDEAFF

d_call: .
cdr3_length: 14
v_call: TRBV7-6
j_call: TRBJ2-7
clone_size: .
cdr3_nt: TGTGCCAGCAGCCCGAGGGGGGGGAGTTACGAGCAGTACTTC
cdr3_aa: CASSPRGGSYEQYF

d_call: .
cdr3_length: 12
v_call: TRBV2
j_call: TRBJ1-1
clone_size: .
cdr3_nt: TGTGCCAGCGCTACAGGGAGCACTGAAGCTTTCTTT
cdr3_aa: CASATGSTEAFF

d_call: TRBD2
cdr3_length: 16
v_call: TRBV11-2
j_call: TRBJ2-1
clone_size: .
cdr3_nt: TGTGCCAGCAGCTCCTATGGTAGCGGGAGGCCTCATGAGCAGTTCTTC
cdr3_aa: CASSSYGSGRPHEQFF

d_call: .
cdr3_length: 11
v_call: TRBV29-1
j_call: TRBJ1-1
clone_size: .
cdr3_nt: TGCAGCGTTGAATCTGGGTTTGAAGCTTTCTTT
cdr3_aa: CSVESGFEAFF

d_call: .
cdr3_length: 14
v_call: TRBV30
j_call: TRBJ1-5
clone_size: .
cdr3_nt: TGTGCCTGGACCACGGACAGAATCAATCAGCCCCAGCATTTT
cdr3_aa: CAWTTDRINQPQHF

d_call: .
cdr3_length: 13
v_call: TRBV5-1
j_call: TRBJ2-7
clone_size: .
cdr3_nt: TGCGCCAGCAGCTTGGCGTCTCAGTACGAGCAGTACTTC
cdr3_aa: CASSLASQYEQYF

d_call: .
cdr3_length: 12
v_call: TRBV7-9
j_call: TRBJ1-4
clone_size: .
cdr3_nt: TGTGCCATGGGGGGTACTAATGAAAAACTGTTTTTT
cdr3_aa: CAMGGTNEKLFF

d_call: .
cdr3_length: 15
v_call: TRBV7-2
j_call: TRBJ2-7
clone_size: .
cdr3_nt: TGTGCCAGCAGCTTAGTAGCCGGGGGCTCCTACGAGCAGTACTTC
cdr3_aa: CASSLVAGGSYEQYF

d_call: .
cdr3_length: 19
v_call: TRBV5-5
j_call: TRBJ2-6
clone_size: .
cdr3_nt: TGTGCCAGCAGCCCGGCCCCGACAACTACATCCTCTGGGGCCAACGTCCTGACTTTC
cdr3_aa: CASSPAPTTTSSGANVLTF

d_call: TRBD2
cdr3_length: 16
v_call: TRBV7-9
j_call: TRBJ2-5
clone_size: .
cdr3_nt: TGTGCCAGCAGCCTGTTACTAGCGGGAGGTCGAGAGACCCAGTACTTC
cdr3_aa: CASSLLLAGGRETQYF

d_call: .
cdr3_length: 14
v_call: TRBV5-4
j_call: TRBJ1-1
clone_size: .
cdr3_nt: TGTGCCAGCAGCCCCGGGGGGTCTTACTTTGAAGCTTTCTTT
cdr3_aa: CASSPGGSYFEAFF

d_call: .
cdr3_length: 17
v_call: TRBV18
j_call: TRBJ2-3
clone_size: .
cdr3_nt: TGTGCCAGCTCACCAGGGGGCAGGGGCTCGGGCACAGATACGCAGTATTTT
cdr3_aa: CASSPGGRGSGTDTQYF

d_call: .
cdr3_length: 14
v_call: TRBV4-3
j_call: TRBJ1-5
clone_size: .
cdr3_nt: TGCGCCAGCAGCCCAGGTGGGGTGGGCCAGCCCCAGCATTTT
cdr3_aa: CASSPGGVGQPQHF

d_call: .
cdr3_length: 16
v_call: TRBV28
j_call: TRBJ2-1
clone_size: .
cdr3_nt: TGTGCCAGCAGTCTTCCGGGTCTCTCTGTAGGCAATGAGCAGTTCTTC
cdr3_aa: CASSLPGLSVGNEQFF

d_call: .
cdr3_length: 15
v_call: TRBV30
j_call: TRBJ2-5
clone_size: .
cdr3_nt: TGTGCCTATCTACCGGGCGGGATCCAGGGAGAGACCCAGTACTTC
cdr3_aa: CAYLPGGIQGETQYF

d_call: .
cdr3_length: 12
v_call: TRBV27
j_call: TRBJ2-1
clone_size: .
cdr3_nt: TGTGCCAGCAGTCGTGGGTGGGGGGAGCAGTTCTTC
cdr3_aa: CASSRGWGEQFF

d_call: TRBD1
cdr3_length: 16
v_call: TRBV28
j_call: TRBJ2-7
clone_size: .
cdr3_nt: TGTGCCAGCAGGCCCGACAGGGGGCCCCCGCCGGGCGAGCAGTACTTC
cdr3_aa: CASRPDRGPPPGEQYF

d_call: .
cdr3_length: 14
v_call: TRBV30
j_call: TRBJ2-7
clone_size: .
cdr3_nt: TGTGCCTGGAGTGTAGTAGGGGGGGGCTACGAGCAGTACTTC
cdr3_aa: CAWSVVGGGYEQYF

d_call: TRBD2
cdr3_length: 19
v_call: TRBV7-9
j_call: TRBJ2-4
clone_size: .
cdr3_nt: TGTGCCAGCAGCCGTCCGGGACTAGCGGGGCCCCTAGCCAAAAACATTCAGTACTTC
cdr3_aa: CASSRPGLAGPLAKNIQYF

d_call: .
cdr3_length: 14
v_call: TRBV19
j_call: TRBJ2-1
clone_size: few
cdr3_nt: TGTGCCAGTAGTCGGAACAGGGCCTACAATGAGCAGTTCTTC
cdr3_aa: CASSRNRAYNEQFF

d_call: .
cdr3_length: 14
v_call: TRBV18
j_call: TRBJ2-6
clone_size: .
cdr3_nt: TGTGCCAGCTCACCTCCCTCTGGGGCCAACGTCCTGACTTTC
cdr3_aa: CASSPPSGANVLTF